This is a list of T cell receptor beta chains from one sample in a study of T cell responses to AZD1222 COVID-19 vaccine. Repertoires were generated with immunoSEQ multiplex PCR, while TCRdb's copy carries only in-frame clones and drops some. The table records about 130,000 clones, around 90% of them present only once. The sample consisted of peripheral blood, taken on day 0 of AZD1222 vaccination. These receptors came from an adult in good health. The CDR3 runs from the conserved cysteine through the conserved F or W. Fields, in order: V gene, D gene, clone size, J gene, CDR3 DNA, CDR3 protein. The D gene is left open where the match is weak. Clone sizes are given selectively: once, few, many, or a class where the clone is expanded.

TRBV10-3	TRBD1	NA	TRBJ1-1	TGTGCCATCAGGACAGGGGAGACTGAAGCTTTCTTT	CAIRTGETEAFF
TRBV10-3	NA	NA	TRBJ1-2	TGTGCCACAGCAGTGGCGGGAGCGACAGTCTATGGCTACACCTTC	CATAVAGATVYGYTF
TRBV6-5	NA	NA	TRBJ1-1	TGTGCCAGCAGTCCCGGGTGGACTGAAGCTTTCTTT	CASSPGWTEAFF
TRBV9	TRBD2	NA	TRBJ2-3	TGTGCCAGCAGCGTAGGACTAGCGCAAGCAGATACGCAGTATTTT	CASSVGLAQADTQYF
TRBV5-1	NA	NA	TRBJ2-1	TGCGCCAGCAGCTTGTTACCCGGGTTTCAGTACAATGAGCAGTTCTTC	CASSLLPGFQYNEQFF
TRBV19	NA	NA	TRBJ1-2	TGTGCCAGTAGTATAGGGATGACAGGTGGCTACACCTTC	CASSIGMTGGYTF
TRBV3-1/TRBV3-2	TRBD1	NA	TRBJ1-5	TGTGCCAGCAGCCTTGACAGGGAACAGCCCCAGCATTTT	CASSLDREQPQHF
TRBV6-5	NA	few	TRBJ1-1	TGTGCCAGCAGTTACATTAAGGGTGCTGAAGCTTTCTTT	CASSYIKGAEAFF
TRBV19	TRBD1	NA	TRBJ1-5	TGTGCCAGTAGTAGGGGACAGGGAGCTCAGCCCCAGCATTTT	CASSRGQGAQPQHF
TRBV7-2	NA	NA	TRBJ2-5	TGTGCCAGCAGCTACCAGGAGACCCAGTACTTC	CASSYQETQYF
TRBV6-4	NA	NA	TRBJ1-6	TGTGCCAGCACCGCCCAGCCGGATGGGTCACCCCTCCACTTT	CASTAQPDGSPLHF
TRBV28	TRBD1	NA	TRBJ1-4	TGTGCCAGCACTCCAGGGGGCGGTGAGAAAAAAAAACTGTTTTTT	CASTPGGGEKKKLFF
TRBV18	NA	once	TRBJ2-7	TGTGCCAGCTCACCTTTAGGGGACTACGAGCAGTACTTC	CASSPLGDYEQYF
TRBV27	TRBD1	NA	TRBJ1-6	TGTGCCAGCAGGGAGGGGGCGTCTCCCCTTTACTCCTATAATTCACCCCTCCACTTT	CASREGASPLYSYNSPLHF
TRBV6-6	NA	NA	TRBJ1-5	TGTGCCAGCGGGTCCCCTGCAGGGGATCAGCCCCAGCATTTT	CASGSPAGDQPQHF
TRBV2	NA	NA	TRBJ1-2	TGTGCCAGCAGTGAAGGGATACAGCTAGGCTACACCTTC	CASSEGIQLGYTF
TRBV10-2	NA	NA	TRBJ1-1	TGCGCCAGCAGCATGACCCGCGCTGAAGCTTTCTTT	CASSMTRAEAFF
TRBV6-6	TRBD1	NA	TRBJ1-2	TGTGCCAGCATGGGACAGACCAACTATGGCTACACCTTC	CASMGQTNYGYTF